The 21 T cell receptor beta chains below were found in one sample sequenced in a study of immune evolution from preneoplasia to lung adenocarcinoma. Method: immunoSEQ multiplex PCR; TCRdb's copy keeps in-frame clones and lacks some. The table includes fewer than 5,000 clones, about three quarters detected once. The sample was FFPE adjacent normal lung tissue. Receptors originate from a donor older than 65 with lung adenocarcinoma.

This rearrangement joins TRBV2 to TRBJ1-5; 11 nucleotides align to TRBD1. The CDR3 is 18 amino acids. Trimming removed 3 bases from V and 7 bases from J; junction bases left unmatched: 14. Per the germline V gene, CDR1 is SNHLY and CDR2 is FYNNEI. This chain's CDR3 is CASSDWRTGGYDGQPQHF. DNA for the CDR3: TGTGCCAGCAGTGATTGGCGGACAGGGGGCTATGACGGGCAGCCCCAGCATTTT. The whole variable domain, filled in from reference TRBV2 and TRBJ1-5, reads EPEVTQTPSHQVTQMGQEVILRCVPISNHLYFYWYRQILGQKVEFLVSFYNNEISEKSEIFDDQFSVERPDGSNFTLKIRSTKLEDSAMYFCASSDWRTGGYDGQPQHFGDGTRLSIL.

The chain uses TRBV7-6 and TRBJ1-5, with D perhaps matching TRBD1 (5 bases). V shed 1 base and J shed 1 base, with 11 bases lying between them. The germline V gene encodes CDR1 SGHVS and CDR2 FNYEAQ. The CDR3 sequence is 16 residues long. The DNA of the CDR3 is TGTGCCAGCAGCTTAGGTCCAGGGTCAAGCAATCAGCCCCAGCATTTT. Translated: CASSLGPGSSNQPQHF.

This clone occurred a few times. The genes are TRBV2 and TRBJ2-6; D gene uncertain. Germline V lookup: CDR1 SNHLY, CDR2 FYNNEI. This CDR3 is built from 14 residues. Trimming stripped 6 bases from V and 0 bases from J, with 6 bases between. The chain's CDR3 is CASRQSSGANVLTF. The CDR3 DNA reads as TGTGCCAGCAGGCAAAGCTCTGGGGCCAACGTCCTGACTTTC. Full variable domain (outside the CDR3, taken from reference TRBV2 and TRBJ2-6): EPEVTQTPSHQVTQMGQEVILRCVPISNHLYFYWYRQILGQKVEFLVSFYNNEISEKSEIFDDQFSVERPDGSNFTLKIRSTKLEDSAMYFCASRQSSGANVLTFGAGSRLTVL.

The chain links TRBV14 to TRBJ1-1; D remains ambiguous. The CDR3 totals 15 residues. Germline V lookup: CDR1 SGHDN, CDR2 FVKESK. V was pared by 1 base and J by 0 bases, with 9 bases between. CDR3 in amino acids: CASSQVGKMNTEAFF. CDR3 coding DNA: TGTGCCAGCAGCCAAGTGGGCAAAATGAACACTGAAGCTTTCTTT. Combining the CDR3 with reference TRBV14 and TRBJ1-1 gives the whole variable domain EAGVTQFPSHSVIEKGQTVTLRCDPISGHDNLYWYRRVMGKEIKFLLHFVKESKQDESGMPNNRFLAERTGGTYSTLKVQPAELEDSGVYFCASSQVGKMNTEAFFGQGTRLTVV.

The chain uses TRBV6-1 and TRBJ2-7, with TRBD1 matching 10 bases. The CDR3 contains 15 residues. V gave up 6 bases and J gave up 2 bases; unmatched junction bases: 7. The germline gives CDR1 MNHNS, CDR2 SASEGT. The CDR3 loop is CASSNRDRGPYEQYF. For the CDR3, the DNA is TGTGCCAGCAGCAACCGGGACAGGGGACCCTACGAGCAGTACTTC.

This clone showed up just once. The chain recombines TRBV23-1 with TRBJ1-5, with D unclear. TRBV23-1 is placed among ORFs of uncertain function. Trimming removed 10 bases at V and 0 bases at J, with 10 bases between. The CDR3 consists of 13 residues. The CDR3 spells CATQTGSNQPQHF. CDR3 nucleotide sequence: TGCGCCACCCAGACTGGTAGCAATCAGCCCCAGCATTTT.

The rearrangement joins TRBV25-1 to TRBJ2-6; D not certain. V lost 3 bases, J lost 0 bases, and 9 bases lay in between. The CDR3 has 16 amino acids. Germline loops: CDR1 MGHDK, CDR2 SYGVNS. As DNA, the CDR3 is TGTGCCAGCAGTGATTCTGGCTACTCTGGGGCCAACGTCCTGACTTTC. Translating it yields CASSDSGYSGANVLTF.

The CDR3 DNA is TGTGCCAGCAGCCTCCAGGGAAGGGAGGCCTACGAGCAGTACTTC. Amino acid sequence: CASSLQGREAYEQYF. The V call is TRBV11-1, the J call TRBJ2-7; D possibly corresponds to TRBD2 (6 bases). Germline CDR1 reads SGHAT; CDR2 reads FQDESV (reference sequence). This CDR3 has 15 amino acids. Trimming stripped 5 bases from V and 2 bases from J, with 16 bases between.

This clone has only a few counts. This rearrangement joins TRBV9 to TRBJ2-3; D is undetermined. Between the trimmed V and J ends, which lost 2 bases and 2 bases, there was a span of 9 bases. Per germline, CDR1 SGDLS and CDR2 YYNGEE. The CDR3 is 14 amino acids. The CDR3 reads CASSVSPFTDTQYF. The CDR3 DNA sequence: TGTGCCAGCAGCGTCTCCCCGTTCACAGATACGCAGTATTTT.

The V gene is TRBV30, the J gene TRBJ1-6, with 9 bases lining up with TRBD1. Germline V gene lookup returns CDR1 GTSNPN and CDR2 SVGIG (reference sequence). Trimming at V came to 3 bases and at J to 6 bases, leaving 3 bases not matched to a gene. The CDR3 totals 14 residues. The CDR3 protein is CAWRGQGGNSPLHF. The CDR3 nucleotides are TGTGCCTGGAGGGGACAGGGAGGTAATTCACCCCTCCACTTT.

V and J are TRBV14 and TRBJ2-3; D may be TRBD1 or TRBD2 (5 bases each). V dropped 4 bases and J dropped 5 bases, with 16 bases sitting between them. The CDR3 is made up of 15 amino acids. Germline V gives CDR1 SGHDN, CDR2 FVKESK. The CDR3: CASSRLGTVEDTQYF. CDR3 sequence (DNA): TGTGCCAGCAGCCGCCTTGGGACCGTTGAAGATACGCAGTATTTT.

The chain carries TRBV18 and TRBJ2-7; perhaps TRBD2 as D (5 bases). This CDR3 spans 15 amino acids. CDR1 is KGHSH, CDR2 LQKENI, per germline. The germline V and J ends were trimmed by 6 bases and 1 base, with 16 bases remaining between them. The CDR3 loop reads CASSLSRDFSYEQYF. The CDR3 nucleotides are TGTGCCAGCTCTCTTTCCCGGGATTTTTCCTACGAGCAGTACTTC.

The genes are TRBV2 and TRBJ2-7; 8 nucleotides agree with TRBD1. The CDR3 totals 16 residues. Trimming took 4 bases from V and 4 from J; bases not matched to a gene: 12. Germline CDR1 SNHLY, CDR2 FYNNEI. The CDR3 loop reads CASSGSAGGGFYEQYF. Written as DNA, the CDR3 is TGTGCCAGCAGTGGCTCGGCAGGGGGCGGTTTTTACGAGCAGTACTTC. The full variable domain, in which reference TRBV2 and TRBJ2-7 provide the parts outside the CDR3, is EPEVTQTPSHQVTQMGQEVILRCVPISNHLYFYWYRQILGQKVEFLVSFYNNEISEKSEIFDDQFSVERPDGSNFTLKIRSTKLEDSAMYFCASSGSAGGGFYEQYFGPGTRLTVT.

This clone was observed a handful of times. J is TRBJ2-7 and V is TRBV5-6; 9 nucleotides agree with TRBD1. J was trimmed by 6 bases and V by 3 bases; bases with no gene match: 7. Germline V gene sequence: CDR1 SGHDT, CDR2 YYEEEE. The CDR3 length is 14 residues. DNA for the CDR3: TGTGCCAGCAGCTCGGACAGGGGTGTGGGCGAGCAGTACTTC. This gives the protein CASSSDRGVGEQYF.

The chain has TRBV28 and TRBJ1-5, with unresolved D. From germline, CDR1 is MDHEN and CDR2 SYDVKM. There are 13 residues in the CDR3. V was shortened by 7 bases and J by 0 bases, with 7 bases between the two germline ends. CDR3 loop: CASTLSSNQPQHF. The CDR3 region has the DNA TGTGCCAGCACCTTGAGTAGCAATCAGCCCCAGCATTTT.

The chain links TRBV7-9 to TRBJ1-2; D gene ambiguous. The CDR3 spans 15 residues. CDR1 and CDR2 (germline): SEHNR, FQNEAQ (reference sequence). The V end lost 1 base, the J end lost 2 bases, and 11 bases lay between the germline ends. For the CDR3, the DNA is TGTGCCAGCAGCTTAGTAGTAAACCTGAACTATGGCTACACCTTC. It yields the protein CASSLVVNLNYGYTF.

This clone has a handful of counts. CDR3 sequence (DNA): TGTGCCATCAGGCCACCGGTTGGAGATACGCAGTATTTT. It translates to CAIRPPVGDTQYF. The chain joins TRBV10-3 to TRBJ2-3, with unresolved D. Germline assignment: CDR1 ENHRY and CDR2 SYGVKD. This CDR3 spans 13 amino acids. Trimming removed 6 bases from V and 5 bases from J, with 12 bases in between.

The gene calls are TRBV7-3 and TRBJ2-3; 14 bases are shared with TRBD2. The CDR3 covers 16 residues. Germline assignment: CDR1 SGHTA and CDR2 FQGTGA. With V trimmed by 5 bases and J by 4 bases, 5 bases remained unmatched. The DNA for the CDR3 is TGTGCCAGCAGCATGGGACTAGCGGGGGCTTCAGATACGCAGTATTTT. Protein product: CASSMGLAGASDTQYF.

CDR3 nucleotides: TGTGCCAGCATCCGCGAGGGACTAGCTTCCTCGGATACGCAGTATTTT. This translates into CASIREGLASSDTQYF. V gene TRBV2 combines with J gene TRBJ2-3, with 9 bases identical to TRBD2. This CDR3 is 16 amino acids long. Germline loops: CDR1 SNHLY, CDR2 FYNNEI. V dropped 7 bases and J dropped 6; count of bases not matched to a gene: 14.

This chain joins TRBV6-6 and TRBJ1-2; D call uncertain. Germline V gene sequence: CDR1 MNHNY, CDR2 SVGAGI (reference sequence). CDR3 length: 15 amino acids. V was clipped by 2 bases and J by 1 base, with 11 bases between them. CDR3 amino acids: CASSYVADLNYGYTF. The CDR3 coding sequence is TGTGCCAGCAGTTACGTGGCAGATCTTAACTATGGCTACACCTTC.

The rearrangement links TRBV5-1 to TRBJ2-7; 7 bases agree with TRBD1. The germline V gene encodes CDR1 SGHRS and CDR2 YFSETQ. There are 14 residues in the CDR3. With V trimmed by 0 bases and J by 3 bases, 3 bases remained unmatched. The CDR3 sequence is CASSLGTGFYEQYF. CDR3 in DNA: TGCGCCAGCAGCTTGGGGACAGGCTTCTACGAGCAGTACTTC.